This is a list of T cell receptor beta chains from one sample in a study of regulatory T cells in long-lasting Graves disease. Via MiXCR, TCRdb re-called the multiplex PCR reads, giving one row per CDR3 protein. In the table there are about 310,000 distinct CDR3 sequences, more than 20% of which are singletons. The sequencing used peripheral blood mononuclear cells (PBMCs), collected when the disease was refractory, from a patient treated with antithyroid drugs. The receptors shown here come from a female donor with Graves disease. Both conserved end residues are part of each CDR3. D genes are given only for firm matches. Only part of the rows carry a size: once, few, many, or a class if the clone is expanded.

d_call: NA
v_call: TRBV20-1
j_call: TRBJ1-6
clone_size: many
cdr3_nt: TGCAGTGCTAGGTCAGGGGATAATTCACCCCTCCACTTT
cdr3_aa: CSARSGDNSPLHF

d_call: NA
v_call: TRBV7-9
j_call: TRBJ1-1
clone_size: many
cdr3_nt: TGTGCCAGCAGCCAAGGGGGGACGAACACTGAAGCTTTCTTT
cdr3_aa: CASSQGGTNTEAFF

d_call: TRBD1
v_call: TRBV7-8
j_call: TRBJ2-3
clone_size: NA
cdr3_nt: TGTGCCAGCAGCCGACAGGGGGCGAGCACAGATACGCAGTATTTT
cdr3_aa: CASSRQGASTDTQYF

d_call: TRBD2
v_call: TRBV20-1
j_call: TRBJ2-7
clone_size: many
cdr3_nt: TGCAGTGCTAGAGACCTACTAGCGGGAGAGTTCGAGCAGTACTTC
cdr3_aa: CSARDLLAGEFEQYF

d_call: TRBD1
v_call: TRBV27
j_call: TRBJ1-1
clone_size: NA
cdr3_nt: TGTGCCAGCAGTTTAATTGGGACAGGGAACACTGAAGCTTTCTTT
cdr3_aa: CASSLIGTGNTEAFF

d_call: NA
v_call: TRBV5-6
j_call: TRBJ1-5
clone_size: few
cdr3_nt: TGTGCCAGCAGCTTGGGCGGTAGGGTTGGACAGCCCCAGCATTTT
cdr3_aa: CASSLGGRVGQPQHF

d_call: NA
v_call: TRBV19
j_call: TRBJ2-2
clone_size: NA
cdr3_nt: TGTGCCAGTTTAAGATACACCGGGGAGCTGTTTTTT
cdr3_aa: CASLRYTGELFF

d_call: NA
v_call: TRBV2
j_call: TRBJ1-2
clone_size: many
cdr3_nt: TGTGCCAGCAATCCCCTTTTTGGTGCTAACTATGGCTACACCTTC
cdr3_aa: CASNPLFGANYGYTF

d_call: NA
v_call: TRBV7-9
j_call: TRBJ2-5
clone_size: many
cdr3_nt: TGTGCCAGCAGCAAGACTAGTTACCGAGAGACCCAGTACTTC
cdr3_aa: CASSKTSYRETQYF

d_call: NA
v_call: TRBV28
j_call: TRBJ1-4
clone_size: many
cdr3_nt: TGTGCCAGCAGCCCATCAGGGTGGATGGAAAAACTGTTTTTT
cdr3_aa: CASSPSGWMEKLFF

d_call: NA
v_call: TRBV19
j_call: TRBJ1-1
clone_size: few
cdr3_nt: TGTGCCAGTAGTATATTCGGGGGGGAAGGAGCTTTCTTT
cdr3_aa: CASSIFGGEGAFF

d_call: TRBD2
v_call: TRBV20-1
j_call: TRBJ2-5
clone_size: many
cdr3_nt: TGCAGTGCTATCCTTAGCGGGAGCGAGACCCAGTACTTC
cdr3_aa: CSAILSGSETQYF

d_call: TRBD2
v_call: TRBV20-1
j_call: TRBJ2-7
clone_size: NA
cdr3_nt: TGCAGTGCTAGTTTTGCGGGAGTCGGTGGCTACGAGCAGTACTTC
cdr3_aa: CSASFAGVGGYEQYF

d_call: TRBD2
v_call: TRBV7-2
j_call: TRBJ2-5
clone_size: many
cdr3_nt: TGTGCCAGCAGCTTCATAGCGGGAGAGAGAGGAGAGACCCAGTACTTC
cdr3_aa: CASSFIAGERGETQYF

d_call: NA
v_call: TRBV2
j_call: TRBJ2-2
clone_size: many
cdr3_nt: TGTGCCAGGATGGAAGACGGGGAGCTGTTTTTT
cdr3_aa: CARMEDGELFF

d_call: TRBD1
v_call: TRBV6-2/TRBV6-3
j_call: TRBJ2-7
clone_size: NA
cdr3_nt: TGTGCCAGCAGTACGACAGGGGGGATCGCCTACGAGCAGTACTTC
cdr3_aa: CASSTTGGIAYEQYF

d_call: TRBD1
v_call: TRBV28
j_call: TRBJ2-6
clone_size: many
cdr3_nt: TGTGCCAGCAGTTGGACAGGTTGGACTGGGGCCAACGTCCTGACTTTC
cdr3_aa: CASSWTGWTGANVLTF

d_call: NA
v_call: TRBV20-1
j_call: TRBJ2-7
clone_size: many
cdr3_nt: TGCAGTGCTAGAACGGGAATCCACTACGAGCAGTACTTC
cdr3_aa: CSARTGIHYEQYF

d_call: NA
v_call: TRBV20-1
j_call: TRBJ1-2
clone_size: NA
cdr3_nt: TGCAGGCCCAGGGACGGACCTAACTATGGCTACACCTTC
cdr3_aa: CRPRDGPNYGYTF

d_call: TRBD1
v_call: TRBV7-9
j_call: TRBJ1-1
clone_size: few
cdr3_nt: TGTGCCAGCAGCCCAACGGGGACAGTTGAAGCTTTCTTT
cdr3_aa: CASSPTGTVEAFF

d_call: NA
v_call: TRBV20-1
j_call: TRBJ2-5
clone_size: many
cdr3_nt: TGCAGTGCTAGAGATCGAGGTTACCAAGAGACCCAGTACTTC
cdr3_aa: CSARDRGYQETQYF

d_call: NA
v_call: TRBV28
j_call: TRBJ2-7
clone_size: many
cdr3_nt: TGTGCCAGCAGTTTCCGGGACACTAACTACGAGCAGTACTTC
cdr3_aa: CASSFRDTNYEQYF

d_call: NA
v_call: TRBV18
j_call: TRBJ2-5
clone_size: many
cdr3_nt: TGTGCCAGCAGCCCTAATGAAGAGACCCAGTACTTC
cdr3_aa: CASSPNEETQYF

d_call: NA
v_call: TRBV30
j_call: TRBJ1-5
clone_size: few
cdr3_nt: TGTGCCTGGAGTTCGGGTGGGAATCAGCCCCAGCATTTT
cdr3_aa: CAWSSGGNQPQHF

d_call: NA
v_call: TRBV2
j_call: TRBJ2-1
clone_size: NA
cdr3_nt: TGTGCCAGCAGTTCCCCGGGAAATGAGCAGTTCTTC
cdr3_aa: CASSSPGNEQFF

d_call: NA
v_call: TRBV7-2
j_call: TRBJ2-7
clone_size: many
cdr3_nt: TGTGCCAGCAGTTCAGGACTTCTTGAGCAGTACTTC
cdr3_aa: CASSSGLLEQYF

d_call: NA
v_call: TRBV6-1
j_call: TRBJ2-3
clone_size: NA
cdr3_nt: TGTGCCAGCAGTGATTTTTATGGACAGACCACAGATACGCAGTATTTT
cdr3_aa: CASSDFYGQTTDTQYF

d_call: NA
v_call: TRBV7-6
j_call: TRBJ2-2
clone_size: once
cdr3_nt: TGTGCCAGCAGCCCGAGATACACCGGGGAGCTGTTTTTT
cdr3_aa: CASSPRYTGELFF

d_call: NA
v_call: TRBV4-1
j_call: TRBJ2-7
clone_size: NA
cdr3_nt: TGCGCCAGCAGCCATGGGCTGGGCGTCGAGCAGTACTTC
cdr3_aa: CASSHGLGVEQYF